Listed below are T cell receptor beta chains from one sample, sequenced in a study of human T cells and chemical hapten exposure. One entry per CDR3 protein results from TCRdb running MiXCR on the RACE reads. The data show some 350,000 distinct CDR3 sequences, 6% to 8.5% seen once. This material consisted of whole blood, taken in connection with sensitization to the hapten diphenylcyclopropenone (DPC). These receptor sequences come from a woman aged 18-30 years with alopecia areata. Some clones in this sample may be carry-over from other donors' samples. CDR3s include the opening cysteine and the closing phenylalanine or tryptophan. Each record gives: D gene, clone size, J gene, V gene, CDR3 DNA, CDR3 protein. The D gene is left open where the match is weak. Size is stated for part of the rows, as once, few or many counts, or as a class when the clone is expanded.

>TRBD2|.|TRBJ2-1|TRBV5-1
TGCGCCAGCAGCTTGGATCCCAGACCTACCGGGACTAGGCTAACGGGGGAGCAGTTCTTC
CASSLDPRPTGTRLTGEQFF
>TRBD1|.|TRBJ2-3|TRBV4-3
TGCGCCAGCAGCCAAGCAACAGGGGGCGCAGATACGCAGTATTTT
CASSQATGGADTQYF
>.|few|TRBJ2-2|TRBV4-2
TGTGCCAGCAGCCAAGCCCGTGACGGCCTTTGGAACACCGGGGAGCTGTTTTTT
CASSQARDGLWNTGELFF
>.|few|TRBJ1-5|TRBV20-1
TGCAGTGCTCCCAAGTTAGCGGAAGCCAATCAGCCCCAGCATTTT
CSAPKLAEANQPQHF
>.|.|TRBJ2-3|TRBV27
TGTGCCAGCAGATTCAGGGTGTTGGCAGATACGCAGTATTTT
CASRFRVLADTQYF
>.|many|TRBJ2-1|TRBV9
TGTGCCAGCAGCCCGCGGTCGACTAGCTACAATGAGCAGTTCTTC
CASSPRSTSYNEQFF
>.|many|TRBJ2-1|TRBV29-1
TGCAGCGGTGAGGCGTGGCAGAACAATGAGCAGTTCTTC
CSGEAWQNNEQFF
>.|.|TRBJ2-1|TRBV20-1
TGCAGTGCTAGAGATCTTCAACGGTACAATGAGCAGTTCTTC
CSARDLQRYNEQFF
>TRBD2|.|TRBJ2-3|TRBV6-5
TGTGCCAGCAGTTATCTAGCGGAGTCAGATACGCAGTATTTT
CASSYLAESDTQYF
>TRBD2|.|TRBJ2-1|TRBV20-1
TGCAGTGCCCGGCAAGCGGGGGGCCGGGATGAGCAGTTCTTC
CSARQAGGRDEQFF
>TRBD1|few|TRBJ2-7|TRBV7-9
TGTGCCAGCAGCCCACGGGACAGGACTGAGCAGTACTTC
CASSPRDRTEQYF
>.|many|TRBJ2-3|TRBV4-1
TGCGCCAGCAGCCAATGGACAGATACGCAGTATTTT
CASSQWTDTQYF
>TRBD1|.|TRBJ2-1|TRBV6-5
TGTGCCAGCAGTTACTCGTTAGGGACAGGGGTTTATGAGCAGTTCTTC
CASSYSLGTGVYEQFF
>TRBD2|many|TRBJ2-1|TRBV4-3
TGCGCCAGCAGCCAAGATCTCCAAGCGGGGAGCTACAATGAGCAGTTCTTC
CASSQDLQAGSYNEQFF
>.|few|TRBJ2-3|TRBV15
TGTGCCACCAGCTTCCCAGTTACTCCATGGGCGCAGTATTTT
CATSFPVTPWAQYF
>.|few|TRBJ2-6|TRBV11-2
TGTGCCAGCAGTCCAGGGGTTGGAGGCAGCCCTGGGGCCAACGTCCTGACTTTC
CASSPGVGGSPGANVLTF
>TRBD2|few|TRBJ2-3|TRBV6-2/TRBV6-3
TGTGCCAGCAGTTCTCGTCTTCTTAGCGGGGGGGTCACAGATACGCAGTATTTT
CASSSRLLSGGVTDTQYF
>.|.|TRBJ2-1|TRBV7-2
TGTGCCAGCAGCCCCTGGGCAGGGAAAGACTACAATGAGCAGTTCTTC
CASSPWAGKDYNEQFF
>TRBD1|.|TRBJ1-2|TRBV29-1
TGCAGCGGTGAAACAGGGGGCTCTGGCTACACCTTC
CSGETGGSGYTF
>.|few|TRBJ1-1|TRBV21-1
TGTGCCACCCCTCGCAGGGGGGTCCCTAACACTGAAGCTTTCTTT
CATPRRGVPNTEAFF
>TRBD1|few|TRBJ1-1|TRBV11-2
TGTGCCAGCAGCTCCTCGACAGGGGAGGCTTTCTTT
CASSSSTGEAFF
>TRBD2|.|TRBJ2-3|TRBV5-5
TGTGCCAGCAGCCCCTGGGGAGCGGGGATGGATACGCAGTATTTT
CASSPWGAGMDTQYF
>.|few|TRBJ1-1|TRBV4-1
TGCGCCAGCAGCCATGGGGAGCAGACAGGTCTGGGGAACACTGAAGCTTTCTTT
CASSHGEQTGLGNTEAFF
>TRBD2|few|TRBJ2-7|TRBV3-1
TGTGCCAGCACCCCGGGGACTAGCGGTAGCTCCTACGAGCAGTACTTC
CASTPGTSGSSYEQYF
>.|many|TRBJ1-5|TRBV3-1
TGTGCCAGCAGCCAAGACCCGGGGGGCCCTACTCAGCCCCAGCATTTT
CASSQDPGGPTQPQHF
>.|many|TRBJ1-1|TRBV5-1
TGCGCCAGCATAGAGGGGCGGAACACTGAAGCTTTCTTT
CASIEGRNTEAFF
>TRBD1|many|TRBJ2-7|TRBV6-2/TRBV6-3
TGTGCCAGCAGGAAGACAGGGGCAGGCTACGAGCAGTACTTC
CASRKTGAGYEQYF
>.|many|TRBJ1-6|TRBV6-5
TGTGCCAGCAGTATCCAAAATTCACCCCTCCACTTT
CASSIQNSPLHF
>.|.|TRBJ1-1|TRBV6-5
TGTGCCAGCAGTTACAAAGGGGACTCCACTGAAGCTTTCTTT
CASSYKGDSTEAFF
>TRBD1|.|TRBJ1-5|TRBV20-1
TGCAGTGCTGGAGAACAGGGGAATCAGCCCCAGCATTTT
CSAGEQGNQPQHF
>TRBD1|few|TRBJ1-1|TRBV5-1
TGCGCCAGCAGCTTAACCGGGACAGTGAACACTGAAGCTTTCTTT
CASSLTGTVNTEAFF
>.|few|TRBJ2-7|TRBV6-1
TGTGCCAGCAGTGAAGCTTACCGACTAGGTCGTTACGAGCAGTACTTC
CASSEAYRLGRYEQYF
>.|many|TRBJ1-5|TRBV6-2/TRBV6-3
TGTGCCAGCAGTTACGGGGGGTCAGGGAGCAATCAGCCCCAGCATTTT
CASSYGGSGSNQPQHF
>TRBD1|few|TRBJ1-5|TRBV20-1
TGCAGTGCTGGAGGGGGCGCCGGTCAGCCCCAGCATTTT
CSAGGGAGQPQHF
>.|.|TRBJ1-6|TRBV7-9
TGTGCCAGCAGCCCCGTCGCAGGGCGGGAAGCCCTCCACTTT
CASSPVAGREALHF
>.|many|TRBJ2-1|TRBV4-2
TGTGCCAGCAGCCAAGATAGGGGGGAAAATGAGCAGTTCTTC
CASSQDRGENEQFF
>TRBD1|many|TRBJ2-7|TRBV7-9
TGTGCCAGCAGCTTAATCGGACAGGGGTATGGGCAGTACTTC
CASSLIGQGYGQYF
>.|few|TRBJ1-4|TRBV2
TGTGCCAGCAGTGCCGACAGGTTTCTTGAAAAACTGTTTTTT
CASSADRFLEKLFF
>.|many|TRBJ2-7|TRBV20-1
TGCAGTGCTAGGGAGTTAGTGCCGGGCGAGCAGTACTTC
CSARELVPGEQYF